These 18 T cell receptor beta chains originate from one sample sequenced in a study of breast tumors, draining lymph nodes, adjacent tissues. The lymph nodes were axillary draining lymph nodes from breast cancer patients. TCRdb reprocessed the multiplex PCR reads via MiXCR and lists one record per CDR3 protein. The sample has over 200,000 distinct CDR3 sequences, about 34% seen once. The sequenced sample consisted of axillary lymph node tissue. These receptors came from a female donor with breast cancer. Some clones in this sample may be carry-over from other donors' samples.

On this clonotype: A read error may explain this, as a much larger clone is one base away. V is TRBV5-6 and J is TRBJ1-2; no definite D call. Germline loops: CDR1 SGHDT, CDR2 YYEEEE. V gave up 5 bases and J gave up 1 base, with 18 bases separating them. The CDR3 loop spans 16 amino acids. CDR3 in amino acids: CASRRLDSRINYGYTF. CDR3 DNA: TGTGCCAGCAGACGATTGGACTCGCGAATTAACTATGGCTACACCTTC.

This clonotype has at least ten counts. This chain uses TRBV6-1 with TRBJ2-7; D is tentatively TRBD1 or TRBD2 (5 bases each). Germline V CDR1 and CDR2: MNHNS, SASEGT. The CDR3 totals 16 residues. V was pared by 7 bases and J by 1 base, with 20 bases between. The CDR3 is CASIRRFGGESYEQYF. The CDR3 DNA reads TGTGCCAGCATCCGAAGATTTGGGGGAGAATCCTACGAGCAGTACTTC.

This clonotype was picked up a small number of times. The chain links TRBV29-1 to TRBJ2-4, with a weak D call TRBD1 (6 bases). V gave up 7 bases and J gave up 0 bases, with 22 bases separating them. Per germline, CDR1 SQVTM and CDR2 ANQGSEA. This CDR3 has 17 amino acids. The CDR3 here is CSAPTGKWRLAKNIQYF. The DNA for the CDR3 is TGCAGCGCCCCTACAGGGAAATGGCGACTAGCCAAAAACATTCAGTACTTC.

This clonotype has ten or more counts. The chain links TRBV6-5 to TRBJ1-6, with 7 bases identical to TRBD1. CDR3 size: 16 residues. The V segment lost 2 bases and the J segment 7 bases; nucleotides outside the gene matches: 8. The V gene's germline CDR1 is MNHEY and CDR2 SVGAGI. The CDR3 loop reads CASSYQTRGRNSPLHF. For the CDR3, the DNA is TGTGCCAGCAGTTACCAAACCAGGGGGAGAAATTCACCCCTCCACTTT.

This clonotype has at least ten counts. The chain recombines TRBV10-2 with TRBJ2-7; D unclear. Between the trimmed V and J ends, which lost 6 bases and 6 bases, there was a span of 9 bases. Looked up from germline, CDR1 is WSHSY and CDR2 is SAAADI. The CDR3 length is 11 residues. DNA for the CDR3: TGCGCCAGCAGATTCCGGGCCGAGCAGTACTTC. It codes for CASRFRAEQYF.

The table lists this clonotype with many counts. The rearrangement joins TRBV13 to TRBJ2-7; 9 bases agree with TRBD2. This CDR3 contains 16 residues. CDR1 and CDR2 from the germline V gene are PRHDT and FYEKMQ (reference sequence). The ends lost 5 bases at V and 3 bases at J; junction bases unmatched: 11. CDR3 sequence reads: CASSPPGLASYYEQYF. The CDR3 DNA reads TGTGCCAGCAGCCCCCCGGGACTAGCTAGTTACTACGAGCAGTACTTC.

Turning to this clonotype: The conserved phenylalanine or tryptophan is not found at the CDR3 terminus, so this likely reflects a read error. Because the CDR3's place on the DNA is in doubt, the DNA is left out and the CDR3 is given as listed by TCRdb. The J gene is TRBJ1-1, the V gene TRBV5-4. CDR1 and CDR2 from the germline V gene are SGHNT and YYREEE (reference sequence). The CDR3 contains 15 residues when both ends are counted. CDR3 amino acids: CASSPKAGMNTEALV.

This clonotype has a count of ten or more. The chain has TRBV24-1 and TRBJ2-2; D not certain. The CDR3 is 15 amino acids. V lost 4 bases to trimming and J lost 5 bases, with 13 bases between them. CDR1 is KGHDR, CDR2 SFDVKD, per germline. This chain's CDR3 is CATSETVSTTGELFF. Here the CDR3 DNA reads TGTGCCACCAGTGAGACGGTCAGCACTACCGGGGAGCTGTTTTTT.

The table lists this clonotype with many counts. The genes are TRBV20-1 and TRBJ1-6; D gene unclear. CDR3 length: 13 amino acids. The germline gives CDR1 DFQATT, CDR2 SNEGSKA (reference sequence). Trimming removed 1 base at V and 7 bases at J, with 8 bases between. As DNA, the CDR3 is TGCAGTGCTAGAGGAATTGACAATTCACCCCTCCACTTT. Its protein product is CSARGIDNSPLHF.

This clonotype was counted many times. CDR3 bases: TGTGCCAGCAGCGCCGGGACAGGGGGGGCCGGGGAGCTGTTTTTT. Protein product: CASSAGTGGAGELFF. The genes are TRBV2 and TRBJ2-2, with 11 bases fitting TRBD1. The germline V gene has CDR1 SNHLY and CDR2 FYNNEI. The CDR3 has 15 residues. Germline trimming cut 6 bases from V and 6 bases from J; bases unmatched to any gene: 6.

This clonotype came up a few times. The chain couples TRBV7-2 to TRBJ1-5, with 10 bases matching TRBD1. The ends lost 5 bases at V and 4 bases at J; junction bases unmatched: 5. The CDR3 spans 15 residues. The germline CDR1 and CDR2 sequences are SGHTA and FQGNSA. Here the CDR3 reads CASSPDRGRNQPQHF. DNA for the CDR3: TGTGCCAGCAGCCCCGACAGGGGGCGAAATCAGCCCCAGCATTTT.

This chain links TRBV29-1 with TRBJ1-1; D is possibly TRBD1 (5 bases). The CDR3 loop spans 13 amino acids. V gave up 7 bases and J gave up 2 bases, with 14 bases separating them. The germline V gene encodes CDR1 SQVTM and CDR2 ANQGSEA. CDR3 amino acids: CSARLGLNTEAFF. The CDR3 DNA is TGCAGCGCAAGGCTGGGGCTCAACACTGAAGCTTTCTTT.

This chain joins TRBV7-2 and TRBJ2-1; 7 bases align to TRBD1. CDR3 size: 16 residues. V was pared by 5 bases and J by 16 bases, with 23 bases of the junction left unmatched. Germline V gene data show CDR1 as SGHTA and CDR2 as FQGNSA. CDR3 in amino acids: CASSPGWDRSLGLGFF. The CDR3 DNA reads as TGTGCCAGCAGCCCCGGTTGGGACAGAAGTCTAGGCCTAGGCTTCTTC.

V is TRBV18 and J is TRBJ1-5, with D uncertain. The CDR3 totals 15 residues. The germline V gene has CDR1 KGHSH and CDR2 LQKENI. V shed 4 bases and J shed 11 bases, with 21 bases lying between them. CDR3 in DNA: TGTGCCAGCTCACGGATAAGCGGGAAGCAAGAGACCCAGCATTTT. As protein: CASSRISGKQETQHF.

In regard to this clonotype: The germline gene is not matched at one end of the junction; a read error may be the cause. CDR3 in amino acids: CASSQEGTGSPFHF. In DNA, the CDR3 is TGTGCCAGCAGCCAAGAGGGGACGGGATCACCCTTCCACTTT. The rearrangement joins TRBV7-3 to TRBJ1-6; the D gene is possibly TRBD1 (5 bases). This CDR3 contains 14 residues. CDR1 and CDR2 from the germline V gene are SGHTA and FQGTGA. Full variable domain (missing parts from reference TRBV7-3 and TRBJ1-6): GAGVSQTPSNKVTEKGKYVELRCDPISGHTALYWYRQSLGQGPEFLIYFQGTGAADDSGLPNDRFFAVRPEGSVSTLKIQRTERGDSAVYLCASSQEGTGSPFHFGNGTRLTVT.

The sample holds many counts of this clonotype. This chain connects TRBV12-3 or TRBV12-4 to TRBJ2-5, with D possibly being TRBD1 or TRBD2 (5 bases each). With 6 bases removed from V and 4 bases from J, the gap between germline ends came to 12 bases. The CDR3 has 13 amino acids. This chain's CDR3 is CASSPGLGETQYF. CDR3 nucleotides: TGTGCCAGCAGCCCGGGGCTCGGAGAGACCCAGTACTTC.

This clonotype was detected many times. The genes are TRBV2 and TRBJ1-2; TRBD1 might be the D (5 bases). The CDR3 runs to 14 residues. In germline, CDR1 is SNHLY, CDR2 FYNNEI. V was shortened by 8 bases and J by 4 bases, with 17 bases between the two germline ends. The CDR3 spells CASGRRDLGYGYTF. CDR3 DNA sequence: TGTGCCAGCGGCCGCCGGGACTTGGGCTATGGCTACACCTTC.

The table lists this clonotype with many counts. V gene TRBV30 combines with J gene TRBJ2-7; 8 bases are shared with TRBD2. CDR1 GTSNPN and CDR2 SVGIG come from the germline V gene (reference sequence). After removal of 3 bases from V and 7 bases from J, the junction contained 8 bases not matched to a gene. This CDR3 region has 13 residues. The chain's CDR3 is CAWRGAGGGEQYF. DNA of the CDR3: TGTGCCTGGAGGGGGGCGGGAGGAGGTGAGCAGTACTTC.